Listed below are T cell receptor beta chains from one sample, sequenced in a study of control samples from healthy donors and cancer patients. The method was immunoSEQ multiplex PCR; TCRdb's version includes in-frame clones alone and lacks a portion of them. The sample holds 35,000 to 50,000 clones; more than 75% are singletons and the top ten take 10%. The sequenced sample was PBMCs. The receptors originated from a woman aged 55-70 years with lung cancer. The CDR3 runs from the conserved cysteine through the conserved F or W. The D gene is left open where the match is weak. Only some rows state a clone size, as once, few, many or a class for expanded clones.

TRBV19,-,-,TRBJ1-2,TGTGCCAGTAGTTACCTGGAGTCTGGCTACACCTTC,CASSYLESGYTF
TRBV6-5,-,TRBD2,TRBJ2-1,TGTGCCAGCAGTCTAGCGGGTTCGTACAATGAGCAGTTCTTC,CASSLAGSYNEQFF
TRBV12-5,few,TRBD2,TRBJ2-5,TGTGCTAGTGGTTTACATCCGGGACTAGAAGTACAAGAGACCCAGTACTTC,CASGLHPGLEVQETQYF
TRBV6-5,few,-,TRBJ1-1,TGTGCCAGCAGTTACTCTGAGGTCACTGAAGCTTTCTTT,CASSYSEVTEAFF
TRBV5-6,-,-,TRBJ1-1,TGTGCCAGCAGCTTGCGGGTCACTGAAGCTTTCTTT,CASSLRVTEAFF
TRBV19,-,-,TRBJ2-5,TGTGCCAGTAGTACCGAACTGGGGACCCAGTACTTC,CASSTELGTQYF
TRBV3-1/TRBV3-2,-,TRBD2,TRBJ2-1,TGTGCCAGCAGCCCGAGCCCCGCTAGCGGAATCTACAATGAGCAGTTCTTC,CASSPSPASGIYNEQFF
TRBV19,-,-,TRBJ1-5,TGTGCCAGTAGTATCCGATATTCACAGGGTTTCCAGCCCCAGCATTTT,CASSIRYSQGFQPQHF
TRBV6-5,-,-,TRBJ1-2,TGTGCCAGCAGCCGTGGAAGCGACTATGGCTACACCTTC,CASSRGSDYGYTF
TRBV5-4,-,TRBD2,TRBJ2-3,TGTGCCAGCAGCTTGGGGGAGGGAGGGCCTAGGACAGATACGCAGTATTTT,CASSLGEGGPRTDTQYF
TRBV5-6,-,-,TRBJ1-2,TGTGCCAGCAGCGGGCCGGGACTTCTTGAGGGTAACGACTATGGCTACACCTTC,CASSGPGLLEGNDYGYTF
TRBV29-1,-,-,TRBJ2-5,TGCAGCGTTGAAGCTGATCAGGGTTGGTCCCAGTACTTC,CSVEADQGWSQYF
TRBV10-3,-,-,TRBJ1-4,TGTGCCATCAGTGAAGACTTCCCAACTAATGAAAAACTGTTTTTT,CAISEDFPTNEKLFF
TRBV30,-,TRBD2,TRBJ2-1,TGTGCCTGGAGTGTAATGGCAGGTACTAGCGGGAGGGCTAGCTCCTACAATGAGCAGTTCTTC,CAWSVMAGTSGRASSYNEQFF
TRBV19,-,-,TRBJ2-2,TGTGCCAGTAGTATCCCGATGGTATACACCGGGGAGCTGTTTTTT,CASSIPMVYTGELFF
TRBV4-1,-,-,TRBJ2-3,TGCGCCAGCAGCCCCCCGGGGCCTTATACGCAGTATTTT,CASSPPGPYTQYF
TRBV6-1,-,-,TRBJ2-7,TGTGCCAGCAGTGATCCAGGGGTCCTCCCCTACGAGCAGTACTTC,CASSDPGVLPYEQYF
TRBV3-1/TRBV3-2,-,-,TRBJ1-5,TGTGCCAGCAGCCCTATCAGGCAGGTTAGCAATCAGCCCCAGCATTTT,CASSPIRQVSNQPQHF
TRBV5-1,-,TRBD2,TRBJ2-3,TGCGCCAGCAGCTTGGAAGGACTAGCGGGAGGGCCTGGGTATTTT,CASSLEGLAGGPGYF
TRBV6-1,once,-,TRBJ2-5,TGTGCCAGCAGTGAGGGCAGGGAAGAGACCCAGTACTTC,CASSEGREETQYF
TRBV7-6,-,-,TRBJ1-3,TGTGCCAGCAGCTTAGAAGTAGGGACGGTCTCTGGAAACACCATATATTTT,CASSLEVGTVSGNTIYF
TRBV28,once,TRBD2,TRBJ2-7,TGTGCCAGCAGTCCACACCCAGGACTAGAGTTGACTTACGAGCAGTACTTC,CASSPHPGLELTYEQYF
TRBV23-1,-,TRBD1,TRBJ1-2,TGCCCCCGCAGTCAACAGGGGGCCAACTATGGCTACACCTTC,CPRSQQGANYGYTF
TRBV12-5,few,-,TRBJ1-2,TGTGCTAGTGGTTCAAAACCAGGGTCACTCTTAACTGCCTTCACCTTC,CASGSKPGSLLTAFTF
TRBV29-1,-,-,TRBJ2-2,TGCAGCGTTGGGGTGGCAGGTAACACCGGGGAGCTGTTTTTT,CSVGVAGNTGELFF